One and the same sample provided the 26 T cell receptor beta chains below, sequenced in a study of T cells after yellow fever vaccination. TCRdb independently ran MiXCR on the 5' RACE reads; one entry per CDR3 protein. The sample lists 500,000 to 650,000 distinct CDR3 sequences; approximately 13% were seen once. The sample here was PBMCs, taken on the day of the yellow fever booster vaccination. The origin of the receptors is a man aged 25 to 40 who received the YFV17D yellow fever vaccine.

The sample holds a few counts of this clonotype. The chain recombines TRBV20-1 with TRBJ2-1; D gene unclear. The germline gives CDR1 DFQATT, CDR2 SNEGSKA (reference sequence). Deletions cut 6 bases from V and 8 bases from J, with 17 bases between. The CDR3 runs 13 residues. This CDR3 is CSALAFQADEQFF. For the CDR3, the DNA is TGCAGTGCGCTGGCGTTCCAAGCCGATGAGCAGTTCTTC.

This clonotype has only a few counts. The J gene is TRBJ2-1, the V gene TRBV11-2; 12 bases match TRBD2. Per germline, CDR1 SGHAT and CDR2 FQNNGV. V shed 2 bases, J shed 8 bases, and the junction held 7 bases outside the gene matches. The CDR3 is 16 amino acids. As DNA, the CDR3 is TGTGCCAGCAGCTTAAGGACTAGCGGGAATTGGTATGAGCAGTTCTTC. This gives the protein CASSLRTSGNWYEQFF. The variable domain in full, completed from reference TRBV11-2 and TRBJ2-1, reads EAGVAQSPRYKIIEKRQSVAFWCNPISGHATLYWYQQILGQGPKLLIQFQNNGVVDDSQLPKDRFSAERLKGVDSTLKIQPAKLEDSAVYLCASSLRTSGNWYEQFFGPGTRLTVL.

V and J are TRBV12-3 or TRBV12-4 and TRBJ1-5; TRBD1 is a possible D gene (5 bases). The CDR3 covers 16 residues. The V and J ends lost 6 bases and 4 bases respectively, with 19 bases between them. CDR3 in amino acids: CASSLIGRGGNQPQHF. In DNA, the CDR3 is TGTGCCAGCAGCCTCATAGGGAGGGGTGGAAATCAGCCCCAGCATTTT.

This rearrangement joins TRBV5-1 to TRBJ1-3; 10 positions agree with TRBD1. This CDR3 has 15 amino acids. The germline V gene encodes CDR1 SGHRS and CDR2 YFSETQ. V dropped 4 bases and J dropped 5; count of bases not matched to a gene: 6. Here the CDR3 reads CASSGGQGERNTIYF. CDR3 DNA: TGCGCCAGCAGCGGAGGACAGGGGGAAAGAAACACCATATATTTT.

This clonotype was seen a few times. V usage is TRBV20-1 and J usage is TRBJ2-7, with D tentatively TRBD1 or TRBD2 (5 bases each). Trimming took 5 bases from V and 1 from J, leaving 15 bases between them. CDR3 length: 14 residues. Germline CDR1 is DFQATT and CDR2 is SNEGSKA (reference sequence). CDR3 region: CSAGRPGGSYEQYF. In DNA, the CDR3 is TGCAGTGCTGGTCGGCCTGGGGGATCCTACGAGCAGTACTTC.

This clonotype was counted only a few times. V and J are TRBV20-1 and TRBJ1-6; D ambiguous. The CDR3 is made up of 13 amino acids. The germline CDR1 and CDR2 sequences are DFQATT and SNEGSKA (reference sequence). V dropped 6 bases and J dropped 12 bases, with 18 bases sitting between them. The CDR3 bases are TGCAGTGCCCGCTTTAGTGTTTTCGGACCCCTCCACTTT. This encodes CSARFSVFGPLHF.

This chain uses TRBV20-1 with TRBJ1-5; 7 bases match TRBD1. V gave up 0 bases and J gave up 0 bases; unmatched junction bases: 2. Germline CDR1 and CDR2: DFQATT and SNEGSKA (reference sequence). The CDR3 has 15 amino acids. This CDR3 is CSAREGTDSNQPQHF. The CDR3 DNA follows: TGCAGTGCTAGAGAAGGGACAGATAGCAATCAGCCCCAGCATTTT.

V and J are TRBV6-5 and TRBJ2-3, with 10 bases that match TRBD2. Trimming cost V 2 bases and J 6 bases; bases outside gene matches: 11. CDR3 length: 17 residues. The germline gives CDR1 MNHEY, CDR2 SVGAGI. This CDR3 reads CASSYTTVAGGSDTQYF. CDR3 coding DNA: TGTGCCAGCAGTTACACGACTGTAGCGGGAGGTTCTGATACGCAGTATTTT.

This clonotype was counted at least ten times. CDR3: CASSLAGSGTEAFF. In nucleotides, the CDR3 is TGCGCCAGCAGCTTGGCGGGGTCTGGCACTGAAGCTTTCTTT. The rearrangement uses TRBV5-1 and TRBJ1-1, with D unresolved. CDR1 is SGHRS, CDR2 YFSETQ, per germline. V was clipped by 0 bases and J by 4 bases, with 10 bases between them. CDR3 size: 14 residues. Full variable domain (remainder filled in from reference TRBV5-1 and TRBJ1-1): KAGVTQTPRYLIKTRGQQVTLSCSPISGHRSVSWYQQTPGQGLQFLFEYFSETQRNKGNFPGRFSGRQFSNSRSEMNVSTLELGDSALYLCASSLAGSGTEAFFGQGTRLTVV.

The V call is TRBV30, the J call TRBJ1-5, with D uncertain. The CDR3 covers 12 residues. Germline V lookup: CDR1 GTSNPN, CDR2 SVGIG (reference sequence). V was trimmed by 5 bases and J by 9 bases, leaving 14 bases between them. CDR3 coding DNA: TGTGCCTGGGGTCGAGGCACGGGGCCCCAGCATTTT. The encoded protein is CAWGRGTGPQHF.

As DNA, the CDR3 is TGCAGTGTTACTAGCGGGACAGCCTACGAGCAGTACTTC. Translating it yields CSVTSGTAYEQYF. The chain has TRBV20-1 and TRBJ2-7; 10 nucleotides align to TRBD2. The CDR3 totals 13 residues. The germline gives CDR1 DFQATT, CDR2 SNEGSKA (reference sequence). V lost 7 bases and J lost 2; bases outside the gene matches: 5.

This chain uses TRBV3-1 with TRBJ2-1, with D perhaps matching TRBD1 or TRBD2 (7 bases each). CDR3 length: 16 amino acids. V was pared by 6 bases and J by 7 bases, with 22 bases between. Germline V gene data show CDR1 as LGHDT and CDR2 as YNNKEL (reference sequence). The CDR3 DNA sequence: TGTGCCAGCAGTCTCCAGGGGGGGATACTTCTGAATGAGCAGTTCTTC. It specifies CASSLQGGILLNEQFF.

In its sample, this clonotype was seen a few times. The rearrangement uses TRBV6-1 and TRBJ2-7; weak D call: TRBD2 (6 bases). The CDR3 has 14 residues. V was pared by 10 bases and J by 5 bases, with 21 bases between. CDR1 and CDR2 (germline): MNHNS, SASEGT. CDR3 region: CATKPGLGTDEQYF. CDR3 DNA sequence: TGTGCCACAAAGCCGGGACTTGGAACAGACGAGCAGTACTTC.

This clonotype was picked up a small number of times. V and J are TRBV7-7 and TRBJ2-5, with a tentative D call TRBD1 (7 bases). This CDR3 is built from 15 residues. Germline V gives CDR1 SSHAT, CDR2 FNYEAQ (reference sequence). Trimming took 5 bases from V and 5 from J, leaving 18 bases between them. For the CDR3, the DNA is TGTGCCAGCAGCACCAGGACAGGCCGGGGGGAGACCCAGTACTTC. Protein product: CASSTRTGRGETQYF.

V usage is TRBV19 and J usage is TRBJ2-7, with 8 positions matching TRBD2. This CDR3 is built from 13 residues. V shed 10 bases and J 1 base; nucleotides not matched to a gene: 6. The germline CDR1 and CDR2 sequences are LNHDA and SQIVND (reference sequence). In DNA, the CDR3 is TGTGCCACCCGGGAGGGCAGTTCCTACGAGCAGTACTTC. This encodes CATREGSSYEQYF.

This clonotype was detected many times. The gene calls are TRBV6-5 and TRBJ2-7; tentative D call: TRBD2 (6 bases). The CDR3 totals 15 residues. With 4 bases removed from V and 7 bases from J, the gap between germline ends came to 20 bases. Germline CDR1 is MNHEY and CDR2 is SVGAGI. DNA of the CDR3: TGTGCCAGCAGTTGGACCGGGACTGTCGCCGAGGAGCAGTACTTC. Amino acid sequence: CASSWTGTVAEEQYF.

This clonotype was observed a handful of times. This chain connects TRBV23-1 to TRBJ2-1, with D perhaps TRBD2 (6 bases). TRBV23-1 counts as an open reading frame of uncertain function. CDR3 length equals 14 residues. V was shortened by 0 bases and J by 7 bases, with 10 bases between the two germline ends. The DNA of the CDR3 is TGCGCCAGCAGTCAATCGAGCCGGGGGAATGAGCAGTTCTTC. Protein product: CASSQSSRGNEQFF.

This clonotype was detected only a few times. The chain uses TRBV4-3 and TRBJ1-5; D perhaps matches TRBD1 (5 bases). V lost 0 bases and J lost 3, with 9 bases in between. CDR1 is LGHNA and CDR2 is YSLEER in the germline V gene. CDR3 length: 15 amino acids. The CDR3 nucleotides read TGCGCCAGCAGCCAAGATCGGGGCTACAATCAGCCCCAGCATTTT. This gives the protein CASSQDRGYNQPQHF.

This clonotype has more than one count but fewer than ten. The chain recombines TRBV6-1 with TRBJ2-1; 7 bases align to TRBD1. The CDR3 extends over 17 amino acids. Germline CDR1 MNHNS, CDR2 SASEGT. V gave up 5 bases and J gave up 7 bases; unmatched junction bases: 17. This CDR3 reads CASSQTGAWALSNEQFF. The CDR3 DNA is TGTGCCAGCAGTCAAACAGGGGCATGGGCCTTGTCGAATGAGCAGTTCTTC.

V usage is TRBV18 and J usage is TRBJ2-7; D is undetermined. CDR3 length: 14 amino acids. V shed 2 bases and J shed 2 bases, with 10 bases lying between them. The germline CDR1 and CDR2 sequences are KGHSH and LQKENI. The CDR3: CASSPSPSTYEQYF. For the CDR3, the DNA is TGTGCCAGCTCACCAAGTCCCTCAACCTACGAGCAGTACTTC.

The gene calls are TRBV19 and TRBJ2-5, with unresolved D. Trimming took off 7 bases at V and 7 bases at J, with 19 bases between the two ends. CDR1 LNHDA and CDR2 SQIVND come from the germline V gene (reference sequence). CDR3 length equals 14 residues. The DNA of the CDR3 is TGTGCCAGTACCTCTCTAAACCAAGCAGGGACCCAGTACTTC. Encoded protein: CASTSLNQAGTQYF.

The J gene is TRBJ1-2, the V gene TRBV5-6, with TRBD1 identical over 8 bases. Germline loops: CDR1 SGHDT, CDR2 YYEEEE. The trim removed 3 bases at V and 5 bases at J, leaving 15 bases unmatched. This CDR3 contains 17 residues. In DNA form, the CDR3 reads TGTGCCAGCAGCTCCTGGGTCAGGACAGGGTATAGGTATGGCTACACCTTC. This gives the protein CASSSWVRTGYRYGYTF.

This clonotype showed up many times. This chain connects TRBV4-2 to TRBJ2-2; D unresolved. Between the trimmed V and J ends, which lost 0 bases and 6 bases, there was a span of 8 bases. Germline V gene data show CDR1 as LGHNA and CDR2 as YNFKEQ. The CDR3 totals 14 residues. In nucleotides, the CDR3 is TGTGCCAGCAGCCAAGACCTGGGCGCCGGGGAGCTGTTTTTT. Residues: CASSQDLGAGELFF.

This chain connects TRBV5-4 to TRBJ2-2, with D possibly TRBD2 on 7 matching bases. The germline V gene has CDR1 SGHNT and CDR2 YYREEE (reference sequence). This CDR3 is 15 amino acids long. V was shortened by 2 bases and J by 7 bases, with 15 bases between the two germline ends. The CDR3 protein is CASSLGGRGSGELFF. DNA for the CDR3: TGTGCCAGCAGCTTAGGTGGGAGGGGGAGCGGGGAGCTGTTTTTT.

This clonotype occurred a few times. The chain recombines TRBV7-2 with TRBJ2-1, with TRBD2 matching 7 bases. Trimming at V came to 5 bases and at J to 6 bases, leaving 10 bases not matched to a gene. The length of the CDR3 is 15 residues. Germline V gene lookup returns CDR1 SGHTA and CDR2 FQGNSA. The CDR3 sequence is CASSLWGGTGNEQFF. In DNA form, the CDR3 reads TGTGCCAGCAGCCTATGGGGGGGGACGGGCAATGAGCAGTTCTTC.

A few counts support this clonotype. The CDR3 protein is CASSLAGQGVNIQYF. CDR3 nucleotide sequence: TGTGCCAGCAGTTTAGCGGGACAGGGGGTAAACATTCAGTACTTC. The rearrangement links TRBV12-3 or TRBV12-4 to TRBJ2-4, with 11 bases lining up with TRBD1. Trimming removed 0 bases from V and 6 bases from J; junction bases left unmatched: 1. CDR3 length: 15 amino acids.